The 20 T cell receptor beta chains in this list originate from one sample, sequenced in a study of human T cells and chemical hapten exposure. Regarding time point: patch test 2, 6 weeks after DPC sensitization. Treatment in this sample: therapeutic diphenylcyclopropenone sensitization with weekly scalp DPC. TCRdb fed the RACE reads into MiXCR, producing one record per CDR3 protein. The sample contains over 70,000 distinct CDR3 sequences, under 14% of which appear only once. Source: whole blood, taken in connection with sensitization to the hapten diphenylcyclopropenone (DPC). Source of these receptors: a man between 18 and 35 years old with alopecia areata. Some clones in this sample may be carry-over from other donors' samples.

Concerning this clonotype: Given a much more abundant clone one base away, this may be a read error. The chain uses TRBV7-3 and TRBJ1-1; D ambiguous. Germline V gene sequence: CDR1 SGHTA, CDR2 FQGTGA. CDR3 length: 14 residues. CDR3 sequence reads: CASSFAQRNTVAFF. The CDR3 nucleotides read TGTGCCAGCAGCTTCGCCCAGAGGAACACTGTAGCTTTCTTT.

V usage is TRBV20-1 and J usage is TRBJ2-1; TRBD2 agrees at 8 bases. The CDR3 spans 16 residues. Germline CDR1 DFQATT, CDR2 SNEGSKA (reference sequence). V lost 4 bases, J lost 2 bases, and 10 bases stayed unmatched. In DNA, the CDR3 is TGCAGTGCTACCCCAATGTCAGCGGGGGCCTACAATGAGCAGTTCTTC. Encoded protein: CSATPMSAGAYNEQFF.

This clonotype has a count of ten or more. This chain joins TRBV20-1 and TRBJ1-5; 7 nucleotides agree with TRBD1. Germline V gene data show CDR1 as DFQATT and CDR2 as SNEGSKA (reference sequence). Trimming at V came to 5 bases and at J to 0 bases, leaving 7 bases not matched to a gene. CDR3 length: 15 amino acids. This CDR3 is CSAVGQLNSNQPQHF. The CDR3 DNA is TGCAGTGCTGTGGGACAGCTTAATAGCAATCAGCCCCAGCATTTT.

The chain combines TRBV5-1 with TRBJ2-7; the D gene is possibly TRBD1 (6 bases). Deletions cut 4 bases from V and 7 bases from J, with 15 bases between. Germline V gives CDR1 SGHRS, CDR2 YFSETQ. This CDR3 is 13 amino acids long. The CDR3 region is CASSGTGRGEQYV. The CDR3 coding sequence is TGCGCCAGCAGCGGAACAGGGAGAGGGGAGCAGTACGTC.

The rearrangement uses TRBV7-3 and TRBJ2-1, with D possibly TRBD2 on 6 matching bases. The CDR3 consists of 15 residues. V was cut by 3 bases and J by 0 bases, with 9 bases left in between. Germline V gene sequence: CDR1 SGHTA, CDR2 FQGTGA. This CDR3 is CASSFMGGSYNEQFF. In nucleotides, the CDR3 is TGTGCCAGCAGCTTTATGGGGGGCTCCTACAATGAGCAGTTCTTC.

This clonotype was seen repeatedly, ten times or more. The gene calls are TRBV25-1 and TRBJ2-7, with 10 positions matching TRBD1. Germline V gene sequence: CDR1 MGHDK, CDR2 SYGVNS. The CDR3 sequence is 14 residues long. J lost 6 bases, V lost 6 bases, and 8 bases had no gene match. The DNA of the CDR3 is TGTGCCAGCAGCGATAGGACAGGGGGGACCGAGCAGTACTTC. Amino acids: CASSDRTGGTEQYF.

This clonotype was recorded a few times. The chain uses TRBV10-3 and TRBJ2-7; the match to TRBD1 covers 9 bases. This CDR3 contains 14 residues. V lost 5 bases to trimming and J lost 3 bases; unmatched junction nucleotides: 5. Germline V gene lookup returns CDR1 ENHRY and CDR2 SYGVKD. The CDR3 region has the DNA TGTGCCATCAGTACAGGGGGCTCTGTCTACGAGCAGTACTTC. Protein product: CAISTGGSVYEQYF.

The sample holds many counts of this clonotype. This chain connects TRBV7-3 to TRBJ2-1; D is perhaps TRBD1 (5 bases). Germline V CDR1 and CDR2: SGHTA, FQGTGA. V was shortened by 2 bases and J by 5 bases, with 7 bases between the two germline ends. The CDR3 is 13 residues long. The CDR3, as DNA: TGTGCCAGCAGCTTATCAGGGAACAATGAGCAGTTCTTC. Amino acid sequence: CASSLSGNNEQFF.

The V gene is TRBV9, the J gene TRBJ1-5; D unresolved. Germline V CDR1 and CDR2: SGDLS, YYNGEE. V was trimmed by 1 base and J by 7 bases, leaving 9 bases between them. The CDR3 loop spans 13 amino acids. The CDR3 nucleotides are TGTGCCAGCAGCGTATCTCAAGGCCAGCCCCAGCATTTT. Protein: CASSVSQGQPQHF.

This clonotype was detected a few times. In DNA, the CDR3 is TGTGCCAGCAGTTTGGACAGGGGGCGCAGACATAATGAAAAACTGTTTTTT. Its translation: CASSLDRGRRHNEKLFF. This sequence joins TRBV28 and TRBJ1-4, with TRBD1 identical over 11 bases. V lost 3 bases, J lost 4 bases, and 7 bases stayed unmatched. This CDR3 contains 17 residues. The germline CDR1 and CDR2 sequences are MDHEN and SYDVKM.

V is TRBV20-1 and J is TRBJ1-2; D is possibly TRBD1 (6 bases). Germline V gene data show CDR1 as DFQATT and CDR2 as SNEGSKA (reference sequence). CDR3 length: 11 amino acids. Trimming removed 6 bases at V and 5 bases at J, with 10 bases between. The CDR3 nucleotides are TGCAGTGCCGGACAGCGATATGGCTACACCTTC. Translating it yields CSAGQRYGYTF.

In this sample, this clonotype turned up a few times. In nucleotides, the CDR3 is TGTGCCAGCAGCCAAGGGATGATTGAAGCTTTCTTT. Its protein product is CASSQGMIEAFF. The V gene is TRBV3-1, the J gene TRBJ1-1, with D unresolved. Germline-derived CDR1 and CDR2 are LGHDT and YNNKEL (reference sequence). The CDR3 contains 12 residues. Trimming left V 1 base short and J 7 bases short, with 7 bases between.

This chain uses TRBV5-1 with TRBJ1-2; D perhaps matches TRBD1 (6 bases). Germline CDR1 SGHRS, CDR2 YFSETQ. CDR3 size: 14 residues. V was cut by 0 bases and J by 7 bases, with 13 bases left in between. The CDR3 spells CASSLVQGGIGYTF. CDR3 coding DNA: TGCGCCAGCAGCTTGGTACAGGGAGGGATTGGCTACACCTTC.

The genes are TRBV9 and TRBJ1-5; unclear D gene. V was pared by 0 bases and J by 0 bases, with 7 bases between. The CDR3 sequence is 15 residues long. Germline V CDR1 and CDR2: SGDLS, YYNGEE. This CDR3 is CASSVGGHSNQPQHF. The DNA for the CDR3 is TGTGCCAGCAGCGTAGGGGGTCATAGCAATCAGCCCCAGCATTTT. The whole variable domain, filled in from reference TRBV9 and TRBJ1-5, reads DSGVTQTPKHLITATGQRVTLRCSPRSGDLSVYWYQQSLDQGLQFLIQYYNGEERAKGNILERFSAQQFPDLHSELNLSSLELGDSALYFCASSVGGHSNQPQHFGDGTRLSIL.

This clonotype has more than one count but fewer than ten. The rearrangement uses TRBV7-8 and TRBJ1-6; no reliable D call. V lost 1 base and J 6 bases, leaving 7 bases between the germline ends. The CDR3 has 14 residues. Germline-derived CDR1 and CDR2 are SGHVS and FQNEAQ. CDR3: CASSLGALNSPLHF. As DNA, the CDR3 is TGTGCCAGCAGCTTAGGAGCGCTTAATTCACCCCTCCACTTT. Drawing the rest from reference TRBV7-8 and TRBJ1-6, the complete variable domain is GAGVSQSPRYKVAKRGQDVALRCDPISGHVSLFWYQQALGQGPEFLTYFQNEAQLDKSGLPSDRFFAERPEGSVSTLKIQRTQQEDSAVYLCASSLGALNSPLHFGNGTRLTVT.

The genes are TRBV10-3 and TRBJ1-6; D is undetermined. The CDR3 is 13 residues long. The V end was cut by 7 bases, the J end by 7 bases, with 11 bases between. Per germline, CDR1 ENHRY and CDR2 SYGVKD. The CDR3 bases are TGTGCCATCATGCCGGACGGGAATTCACCCCTCCACTTT. Translated: CAIMPDGNSPLHF.

The chain carries TRBV7-6 and TRBJ2-5; tentatively, D is TRBD2 (5 bases). This CDR3 comprises 15 residues. With 3 bases removed from V and 1 base from J, the gap between germline ends came to 12 bases. The germline V gene encodes CDR1 SGHVS and CDR2 FNYEAQ. The CDR3 loop is CASSLKASIQETQYF. The CDR3 region has the DNA TGTGCCAGCAGCTTGAAGGCTAGCATCCAAGAGACCCAGTACTTC.

This clonotype turned up a few times. The rearrangement joins TRBV5-6 to TRBJ2-7, with 9 bases fitting TRBD1. Germline V gene data show CDR1 as SGHDT and CDR2 as YYEEEE. J gave up 9 bases and V 4 bases, and 17 bases lay outside the gene matches. There are 16 residues in the CDR3. The CDR3 DNA sequence: TGTGCCAGCAGCCCTGGTAGGGGACAGGGCCTCGTCGGGCAGTACGTC. Translation: CASSPGRGQGLVGQYV.

V gene TRBV20-1 combines with J gene TRBJ2-1, with 9 bases aligning to TRBD2. There are 15 residues in the CDR3. V lost 3 bases and J lost 0; bases outside the gene matches: 3. The V gene's germline CDR1 is DFQATT and CDR2 SNEGSKA (reference sequence). DNA of the CDR3: TGCAGTGCTAGGCCTAGCGGGGTCTCCTACAATGAGCAGTTCTTC. Protein product: CSARPSGVSYNEQFF.

This clonotype was counted only a few times. This chain joins TRBV6-2 or TRBV6-3 and TRBJ1-1, with no clear D. CDR1 and CDR2 from the germline V gene are MNHEY and SVGEGT. The length of the CDR3 is 16 residues. V was clipped by 1 base and J by 0 bases, with 12 bases between them. CDR3 sequence (DNA): TGTGCCAGCAGTTACTTCCAGGCACGGATGAACACTGAAGCTTTCTTT. Its protein is CASSYFQARMNTEAFF.